The 20 T cell receptor beta chains reported below all come from one sample, sequenced in a study of cytomegalovirus exposure and HLA in healthy donors. With 60 Vbeta and 13 Jbeta primers, the PCR was carried out. TCRdb's table, derived via immunoSEQ multiplex PCR, lists solely in-frame clones and lacks some. The sample gives some 150,000 clones, approximately 80% of which show up once; 3.5% to 5% is in the top ten. The sequenced material came from PBMCs. These receptors came from a man aged 40-55 years in good health and CMV-seronegative.

The chain links TRBV5-6 to TRBJ1-2, with 7 bases lining up with TRBD1. The CDR3 is 13 amino acids. V lost 4 bases, J lost 8 bases, and 8 bases stayed unmatched. Germline V CDR1 and CDR2: SGHDT, YYEEEE. The CDR3 bases are TGTGCCAGCAGCCCGGGGACAGTATTCGGCTACACCTTC. Its protein is CASSPGTVFGYTF. Combining the CDR3 with reference TRBV5-6 and TRBJ1-2 gives the whole variable domain DAGVTQSPTHLIKTRGQQVTLRCSPKSGHDTVSWYQQALGQGPQFIFQYYEEEERQRGNFPDRFSGHQFPNYSSELNVNALLLGDSALYLCASSPGTVFGYTFGSGTRLTVV.

The chain recombines TRBV18 with TRBJ1-2; D possibly corresponds to TRBD1 (6 bases). Between the trimmed V and J ends, which lost 3 bases and 5 bases, there was a span of 19 bases. This CDR3 is 16 amino acids long. Germline V gene sequence: CDR1 KGHSH, CDR2 LQKENI. This CDR3 is CASSPPRGQQAYGYTF. In DNA form, the CDR3 reads TGTGCCAGCTCACCGCCCCGAGGACAGCAGGCTTATGGCTACACCTTC.

The V and J genes are TRBV27 and TRBJ2-7, with 7 nucleotides matching TRBD1. The CDR3 is made up of 18 amino acids. V lost 7 bases and J lost 3; bases outside the gene matches: 21. The germline CDR1 and CDR2 sequences are MNHEY and SMNVEV (reference sequence). CDR3 in amino acids: CASTLRRTGTRGIYEQYF. CDR3 DNA sequence: TGTGCCAGCACCCTTCGCCGGACAGGCACAAGAGGGATCTACGAGCAGTACTTC.

This chain links TRBV28 with TRBJ1-2; TRBD1 matches 7 bases. The CDR3 loop spans 14 amino acids. CDR1 is MDHEN, CDR2 SYDVKM, per germline. Trimming at V came to 7 bases and at J to 4 bases, leaving 9 bases not matched to a gene. In nucleotides, the CDR3 is TGTGCCAGCACTTATAGACAGGGCGTCTATGGCTACACCTTC. Its translation is CASTYRQGVYGYTF.

The chain joins TRBV7-9 to TRBJ2-2; D may be TRBD1 (6 bases). Looked up from germline, CDR1 is SEHNR and CDR2 is FQNEAQ (reference sequence). V was trimmed by 0 bases and J by 1 base, leaving 15 bases between them. The CDR3 covers 18 residues. The CDR3 sequence is CASSLAPGQLLNTGELFF. DNA of the CDR3: TGTGCCAGCAGCTTAGCGCCAGGACAGTTATTGAACACCGGGGAGCTGTTTTTT.

The chain employs TRBV7-8 and TRBJ1-6; possible D gene TRBD1, 5 bases. Looked up from germline, CDR1 is SGHVS and CDR2 is FQNEAQ. The CDR3 covers 15 residues. The germline V and J ends were trimmed by 2 bases and 10 bases, with 15 bases remaining between them. CDR3 region: CASSLSRRVESPLHF. The CDR3 DNA reads TGTGCCAGCAGCTTATCGCGCAGGGTGGAATCACCCCTCCACTTT.

The chain couples TRBV4-1 to TRBJ2-2; perhaps TRBD1 as D (5 bases). Looked up from germline, CDR1 is MGHRA and CDR2 is YSYEKL. Trimming removed 3 bases at V and 4 bases at J, with 15 bases between. This CDR3 is 16 amino acids long. CDR3 sequence (DNA): TGCGCCAGCAGCCATTCTCGTTCAGGGCCCACCGGGGAGCTGTTTTTT. Its protein product is CASSHSRSGPTGELFF.

The genes are TRBV28 and TRBJ1-3; D remains unclear. The germline V gene encodes CDR1 MDHEN and CDR2 SYDVKM. The length of the CDR3 is 15 residues. V dropped 3 bases and J dropped 3 bases, with 12 bases sitting between them. CDR3 nucleotides: TGTGCCAGCAGTTTTAGAGGGAGAGGTGGAAACACCATATATTTT. Amino acid sequence: CASSFRGRGGNTIYF. Supplemented by reference TRBV28 and TRBJ1-3, the full variable domain reads DVKVTQSSRYLVKRTGEKVFLECVQDMDHENMFWYRQDPGLGLRLIYFSYDVKMKEKGDIPEGYSVSREKKERFSLILESASTNQTSMYLCASSFRGRGGNTIYFGEGSWLTVV.

The chain employs TRBV7-9 and TRBJ1-4; 7 nucleotides align to TRBD1. The CDR3 sequence is 14 residues long. The V gene's germline CDR1 is SEHNR and CDR2 FQNEAQ (reference sequence). V shed 3 bases and J 5 bases; nucleotides not matched to a gene: 3. CDR3 protein: CASSFPGGNEKLFF. The CDR3 nucleotides are TGTGCCAGCAGCTTTCCAGGGGGAAATGAAAAACTGTTTTTT.

On this clone: Mismatch with germline at one junction end may stem from a read error. The rearrangement joins TRBV7-7 to TRBJ2-2; 8 bases are a match to TRBD1. The CDR3 totals 15 residues. CDR1 and CDR2 (germline): SSHAT, FNYEAQ (reference sequence). CDR3 loop: CASSRGQGNTGELFF. CDR3 sequence (DNA): TGTGCTAGCAGCCGCGGACAGGGGAACACCGGGGAGCTGTTTTTT.

This chain links TRBV10-2 with TRBJ2-1; TRBD1 matches 8 bases. This CDR3 is 15 amino acids long. V lost 2 bases, J lost 8 bases, and 8 bases stayed unmatched. Germline loops: CDR1 WSHSY, CDR2 SAAADI. This CDR3 is CASSEHSGGGDEQFF. CDR3 nucleotides: TGCGCCAGCAGTGAGCATTCAGGGGGCGGGGATGAGCAGTTCTTC.

This sequence joins TRBV15 and TRBJ1-2; D ambiguous. This CDR3 comprises 12 residues. Germline V CDR1 and CDR2: LNHNV, YYDKDF (reference sequence). The V end was cut by 1 base, the J end by 7 bases, with 7 bases between. As DNA, the CDR3 is TGTGCCACCAGCAGAGGCTTCGGTGGCTACACCTTC. Its protein product is CATSRGFGGYTF.

CDR3 residues: CASSPGQISNYGYTF. CDR3 coding DNA: TGTGCCAGCTCACCCGGACAGATCTCAAACTATGGCTACACCTTC. The chain combines TRBV18 with TRBJ1-2; D is possibly TRBD1 (6 bases). The V end was cut by 3 bases, the J end by 2 bases, with 13 bases between. CDR3 size: 15 residues. In germline, CDR1 is KGHSH, CDR2 LQKENI.

This chain joins TRBV5-1 and TRBJ2-7; 9 bases map to TRBD1. V lost 0 bases and J lost 5; bases outside the gene matches: 12. Germline V gene data show CDR1 as SGHRS and CDR2 as YFSETQ. The CDR3 spans 17 residues. This CDR3 is CASSLGQGGLSGDEQYF. DNA for the CDR3: TGCGCCAGCAGCTTGGGACAGGGGGGCCTCTCAGGGGACGAGCAGTACTTC.

V gene TRBV30 combines with J gene TRBJ2-4; D call uncertain. This CDR3 has 12 amino acids. With 0 bases removed from V and 5 bases from J, the gap between germline ends came to 5 bases. Germline V gene data show CDR1 as GTSNPN and CDR2 as SVGIG (reference sequence). CDR3 nucleotide sequence: TGTGCCTGGAGTGTTTTAGAAAACATTCAGTACTTC. This codes for CAWSVLENIQYF.

J is TRBJ2-4 and V is TRBV11-2; TRBD2 agrees at 8 bases. The CDR3 has 17 amino acids. Unmatched junction bases numbered 9, after V lost 4 bases and J lost 1 base. Germline V gene data show CDR1 as SGHAT and CDR2 as FQNNGV. The CDR3 bases are TGTGCCAGCAGCTCCGTACGGGGGGGCCCGGCCAAAAACATTCAGTACTTC. Encoded protein: CASSSVRGGPAKNIQYF.

V and J are TRBV5-6 and TRBJ2-5, with 7 nucleotides matching TRBD1. The CDR3 runs 17 residues. The V and J ends lost 0 bases and 3 bases, in that order; junction bases with no gene match: 11. In germline, CDR1 is SGHDT, CDR2 YYEEEE. CDR3 in DNA: TGTGCCAGCAGCTTGGTCGCTCAGGGGGTACATGAAGAGACCCAGTACTTC. This encodes CASSLVAQGVHEETQYF.

V usage is TRBV7-2 and J usage is TRBJ1-2, with D maybe TRBD1 (5 bases). The V gene lost 4 bases and the J gene lost 1 base, with 19 bases spanning the gap. The germline CDR1 and CDR2 sequences are SGHTA and FQGNSA. This CDR3 comprises 17 residues. CDR3 region: CASSSLSPGVDNYGYTF. The CDR3 nucleotides are TGTGCCAGCAGCTCCCTCTCCCCGGGGGTTGATAACTATGGCTACACCTTC.

This chain links TRBV30 with TRBJ2-2, with 7 bases matching TRBD1. J lost 4 bases, V lost 5 bases, and 10 bases had no gene match. CDR3 size: 15 residues. CDR1 GTSNPN and CDR2 SVGIG come from the germline V gene (reference sequence). The DNA for the CDR3 is TGTGCCTGGGACCTTACAGGGGCCCGCACCGGGGAGCTGTTTTTT. It encodes CAWDLTGARTGELFF.

This clone was detected only once. The chain joins TRBV27 to TRBJ2-3; maybe TRBD2 (5 bases). Looked up from germline, CDR1 is MNHEY and CDR2 is SMNVEV (reference sequence). V was cut by 1 base and J by 8 bases, with 10 bases left in between. The CDR3 spans 13 residues. The CDR3 bases are TGTGCCAGCAGTTTATTCGCGGGTGTTACGCAGTATTTT. Encoded protein: CASSLFAGVTQYF.